This is a list of T cell receptor beta chains from one sample in a study of blood T cell repertoires in COVID-19. Some clones are missing from TCRdb's copy, which holds only in-frame ones; the method was immunoSEQ multiplex PCR. The sample lists about 250,000 clones, more than 75% occurring once. Sequencing was done on a sample of PBMCs or T cells enriched from blood (not recorded which). Receptors were obtained from a man aged 35 to 55 who had recovered from COVID-19. Both conserved end residues are part of each CDR3. A D gene is named only where the DNA matches it firmly. The listing skips clone size in some rows; elsewhere it reads once, few, many or a size class.

j_gene | abundance | d_gene | v_gene | CDR3aa | CDR3nt
TRBJ2-5 | - | - | TRBV3-1/TRBV3-2 | CASSQAGRPQGQETQYF | TGTGCCAGCAGCCAAGCGGGACGACCCCAGGGGCAAGAGACCCAGTACTTC
TRBJ2-5 | - | - | TRBV6-1 | CASSGAVGGTQETQYF | TGTGCCAGCAGTGGCGCGGTGGGGGGAACCCAAGAGACCCAGTACTTC
TRBJ1-2 | once | - | TRBV7-2 | CASSPPRYSYGYTF | TGTGCCAGCAGCCCGCCTCGTTATAGCTATGGCTACACCTTC
TRBJ2-3 | - | TRBD2 | TRBV5-4 | CASSPGLDLTDTQYF | TGTGCCAGCAGCCCTGGACTAGACCTAACAGATACGCAGTATTTT
TRBJ1-1 | - | - | TRBV7-2 | CASSLNQGSTEAFF | TGTGCCAGCAGCTTAAACCAGGGATCCACTGAAGCTTTCTTT
TRBJ2-7 | - | - | TRBV6-1 | CASSEVRATQEQYF | TGTGCCAGCAGTGAGGTCAGGGCAACACAGGAGCAGTACTTC
TRBJ2-7 | - | TRBD2 | TRBV2 | CASIAVAGVSYEQYF | TGTGCCAGCATTGCAGTAGCGGGAGTTTCCTACGAGCAGTACTTC
TRBJ1-5 | once | - | TRBV5-4 | CASARSDNSNQPQHF | TGTGCCAGCGCCAGGTCGGATAATAGCAATCAGCCCCAGCATTTT
TRBJ1-5 | - | TRBD1 | TRBV5-1 | CASSPGGTGNQPQHF | TGCGCCAGCAGCCCGGGGGGGACAGGGAATCAGCCCCAGCATTTT
TRBJ2-3 | - | TRBD1 | TRBV19 | CASRFRGIADTQYF | TGTGCCAGTCGATTCAGGGGGATAGCAGATACGCAGTATTTT
TRBJ1-2 | - | - | TRBV9 | CASTLNGYTF | TGTGCCAGCACCTTAAATGGCTACACCTTC
TRBJ2-3 | - | TRBD2 | TRBV29-1 | CSVKLAGPHDTQYF | TGCAGCGTCAAACTAGCGGGGCCCCACGATACGCAGTATTTT
TRBJ2-1 | - | - | TRBV28 | CASSNGGLNEQFF | TGTGCCAGCAGTAACGGGGGATTAAATGAGCAGTTCTTC
TRBJ2-7 | - | TRBD1 | TRBV5-1 | CASSLGDRGYEQYF | TGCGCCAGCAGCTTGGGGGACAGGGGCTACGAGCAGTACTTC
TRBJ2-1 | - | TRBD2 | TRBV5-1 | CASSLESGGREQFF | TGCGCCAGCAGCCTGGAAAGCGGGGGCCGAGAGCAGTTCTTC
TRBJ2-3 | - | TRBD2 | TRBV29-1 | CSVAGLAGGTTDTQYF | TGCAGCGTTGCGGGACTAGCGGGGGGCACGACAGATACGCAGTATTTT
TRBJ2-7 | - | TRBD2 | TRBV2 | CASSEETSGSFYEQYF | TGTGCCAGCAGTGAGGAAACTAGCGGATCTTTCTACGAGCAGTACTTC
TRBJ1-5 | - | - | TRBV2 | CASTVVSNQPQHF | TGTGCCAGCACAGTCGTAAGCAATCAGCCCCAGCATTTT
TRBJ1-1 | - | - | TRBV30 | CAWNMRQRAFF | TGTGCCTGGAATATGAGGCAGAGGGCTTTCTTT
TRBJ1-6 | - | TRBD1 | TRBV16 | CASSGQGNSPLHF | TGTGCCAGCAGCGGACAGGGCAATTCACCCCTCCACTTT
TRBJ2-7 | - | - | TRBV14 | CASSQMDGVVGQYF | TGTGCCAGCAGCCAAATGGACGGGGTAGTCGGGCAGTACTTC
TRBJ2-3 | - | - | TRBV14 | CASSQGITDTQYF | TGTGCCAGCAGCCAAGGTATCACAGATACGCAGTATTTT
TRBJ2-2 | - | TRBD1 | TRBV18 | CASSVPGGSTNTGELFF | TGTGCTAGCTCGGTACCAGGGGGCTCTACGAACACCGGGGAGCTGTTTTTT
TRBJ2-2 | - | - | TRBV3-1/TRBV3-2 | CASSQDGGSNTGELFF | TGTGCCAGCAGCCAAGACGGCGGGTCGAACACCGGGGAGCTGTTTTTT
TRBJ2-1 | - | TRBD2 | TRBV3-1/TRBV3-2 | CASSPRTSGRAEQFF | TGTGCCAGCAGCCCCCGGACTAGCGGGAGGGCCGAGCAGTTCTTC
TRBJ2-7 | - | - | TRBV5-4 | CASSSQGIDEQYF | TGTGCCAGCAGCTCTCAGGGGATCGACGAGCAGTACTTC
TRBJ2-5 | - | TRBD2 | TRBV4-1 | CASSQSPASGRETQYF | TGCGCCAGCAGCCAATCCCCGGCTAGCGGGAGGGAGACCCAGTACTTC
TRBJ1-2 | - | - | TRBV2 | CASRGQGFFYGYTF | TGTGCCAGCAGGGGCCAGGGGTTCTTTTATGGCTACACCTTC
TRBJ1-1 | - | TRBD1 | TRBV11-2 | CASSFQGAGTEAFF | TGTGCCAGCAGCTTCCAGGGGGCGGGCACTGAAGCTTTCTTT
TRBJ2-7 | - | - | TRBV19 | CASSEHRDSYEQYF | TGTGCCAGTAGCGAACACCGGGACTCCTACGAGCAGTACTTC
TRBJ1-1 | - | TRBD1 | TRBV10-1 | CASRQGTEAFF | TGCGCCAGCAGACAGGGGACTGAAGCTTTCTTT
TRBJ2-5 | - | TRBD1 | TRBV24-1 | CATSDSRTGGETQYF | TGTGCCACCAGTGACTCCAGGACAGGGGGAGAGACCCAGTACTTC
TRBJ2-3 | - | - | TRBV7-2 | CASSWTASDTQYF | TGTGCCAGCAGCTGGACTGCTTCAGATACGCAGTATTTT
TRBJ2-7 | - | - | TRBV4-1 | CASSQVLVSSYEQYF | TGCGCCAGCAGCCAAGTGTTGGTTAGCTCCTACGAGCAGTACTTC
TRBJ1-2 | - | TRBD1 | TRBV6-5 | CASSLTGVNGYGYTF | TGTGCCAGCAGCCTTACAGGGGTCAATGGCTATGGCTACACCTTC
TRBJ2-1 | - | - | TRBV7-3 | CASSLTRDNEQFF | TGTGCCAGCAGCTTAACCAGGGATAATGAGCAGTTCTTC
TRBJ2-2 | - | - | TRBV3-1/TRBV3-2 | CASSQAANTGELFF | TGTGCCAGCAGCCAAGCAGCGAACACCGGGGAGCTGTTTTTT
TRBJ1-1 | - | - | TRBV6-6 | CASTDPEDTEAFF | TGTGCCAGCACCGACCCGGAGGACACTGAAGCTTTCTTT
TRBJ2-5 | - | - | TRBV30 | CAWTGDPKTGETQYF | TGTGCCTGGACGGGGGACCCTAAAACCGGAGAGACCCAGTACTTC
TRBJ2-7 | - | - | TRBV19 | CASRGRGRGGSSYEQYF | TGTGCCAGTAGAGGCAGGGGGCGCGGCGGGAGCTCCTACGAGCAGTACTTC
TRBJ2-7 | - | - | TRBV19 | CASSIAGDTSYEQYF | TGTGCCAGTAGTATAGCCGGGGATACCTCCTACGAGCAGTACTTC